The 5 T cell receptor beta chains below come from one sample, sequenced in a study of PD-1 blockade in classical Hodgkin lymphoma. Each patient relapsed following autologous stem cell transplantation, and prior brentuximab vedotin exposure differed. This table comes from immunoSEQ multiplex PCR, and its TCRdb copy is limited to in-frame clones, with some not included. This table has roughly 70,000 clones, around 75% appearing once. The sample in question was peripheral blood mononuclear cells (PBMCs), obtained before the second cycle of nivolumab. The receptor set was obtained from a human donor with classical Hodgkin lymphoma.

This chain's CDR3 is CASSAGMSNQPQHF. CDR3 nucleotide sequence: TGTGCCAGCAGTGCAGGGATGAGCAATCAGCCCCAGCATTTT. The rearrangement joins TRBV2 to TRBJ1-5; TRBD1 is a possible D gene (5 bases). Germline V gene lookup returns CDR1 SNHLY and CDR2 FYNNEI. CDR3 length: 14 residues. Deletions cut 4 bases from V and 1 base from J, with 8 bases between.

The rearrangement links TRBV6-1 to TRBJ2-7; D is ambiguous. The CDR3 runs to 14 residues. The germline CDR1 and CDR2 sequences are MNHNS and SASEGT. V lost 6 bases, J lost 3 bases, and 15 bases lay in between. CDR3 amino acids: CASRNPPLGYEQYF. CDR3 DNA sequence: TGTGCCAGCAGGAACCCCCCCCTAGGCTACGAGCAGTACTTC.

The chain carries TRBV19 and TRBJ2-7; perhaps D is TRBD1 or TRBD2 (5 bases each). CDR1 and CDR2 (germline): LNHDA, SQIVND (reference sequence). This CDR3 contains 14 residues. The V gene lost 4 bases and the J gene lost 0 bases, with 10 bases spanning the gap. This CDR3 is CASSSRDGSYEQYF. The CDR3 DNA reads TGTGCCAGTAGTAGCCGGGACGGCTCCTACGAGCAGTACTTC. Full variable domain (missing parts from reference TRBV19 and TRBJ2-7): DGGITQSPKYLFRKEGQNVTLSCEQNLNHDAMYWYRQDPGQGLRLIYYSQIVNDFQKGDIAEGYSVSREKKESFPLTVTSAQKNPTAFYLCASSSRDGSYEQYFGPGTRLTVT.

The V and J genes are TRBV30 and TRBJ1-6, with a weak D call TRBD1 (5 bases). V lost 1 base to trimming and J lost 7 bases, with 8 bases between them. Germline-derived CDR1 and CDR2 are GTSNPN and SVGIG (reference sequence). The CDR3 length is 13 residues. Here the CDR3 reads CAWSGRDNSPLHF. The CDR3 DNA follows: TGTGCCTGGAGTGGTCGGGACAATTCACCCCTCCACTTT.

The J gene is TRBJ2-3, the V gene TRBV5-4; D possibly corresponds to TRBD2 (7 bases). Germline V gene lookup returns CDR1 SGHNT and CDR2 YYREEE (reference sequence). The CDR3 length is 15 residues. With 4 bases removed from V and 2 bases from J, the gap between germline ends came to 14 bases. CDR3 sequence: CASSQGGGPTDTQYF. The CDR3 DNA is TGTGCCAGCAGCCAAGGGGGGGGCCCCACAGATACGCAGTATTTT.